This T cell receptor (beta chain) appears in the sequencing data of a study of T cell responses to AZD1222 COVID-19 vaccine. Study-wide findings and caveats: Clonal diversity may have been underestimated, and the donors were mostly white British, with more females than males. The study identified only a handful of AZD1222 recipients as seropositive at baseline. Spike regions recognized by vaccine-associated CD4 TCRs spanned the protein, led by 160-218 and 743-854.

As regards this clone: The target antigen is unknown.

V shed 0 bases and J shed 6 bases, with 10 bases lying between them. Germline V CDR1 and CDR2: SGDLS, YYNGEE. The CDR3 contains 14 residues. Assay used: immunoSEQ multiplex PCR; TCRdb lists only in-frame clones, some missing. This table has some 180,000 clones, about nine tenths appearing once. The material sequenced was peripheral blood, taken 28 days after the second AZD1222 dose. The sequence was obtained from an adult who received the AZD1222 COVID-19 vaccine. This chain joins TRBV9 and TRBJ2-1; no reliable D call. The CDR3: CASSVESSRNEQFF. The CDR3 DNA sequence: TGTGCCAGCAGCGTAGAGTCGTCCCGCAATGAGCAGTTCTTC. The variable domain in full, completed from reference TRBV9 and TRBJ2-1, reads DSGVTQTPKHLITATGQRVTLRCSPRSGDLSVYWYQQSLDQGLQFLIQYYNGEERAKGNILERFSAQQFPDLHSELNLSSLELGDSALYFCASSVESSRNEQFFGPGTRLTVL.